The 2 T cell receptor beta chains below all came from one sample that was sequenced in a study of blood T cell repertoires in COVID-19. The assay was immunoSEQ multiplex PCR, and TCRdb's table has in-frame clones only and misses some. The sample comprises 75,000 to 95,000 clones, roughly nine tenths of which are singletons, and over 5% rests with the top ten. Sequences were obtained from peripheral blood. These receptors all come from a man in his 60s with acute or convalescent COVID-19.

This clone is a singleton in its sample. The chain uses TRBV7-8 and TRBJ2-7, with 8 bases fitting TRBD2. This CDR3 region has 17 residues. Germline V gene sequence: CDR1 SGHVS, CDR2 FQNEAQ. Trimming removed 4 bases from V and 0 bases from J; junction bases left unmatched: 11. The CDR3 reads CASSYLPSGGSSYEQYF. CDR3 DNA sequence: TGTGCCAGCAGCTACCTCCCTTCGGGGGGGAGCTCCTACGAGCAGTACTTC.

The V call is TRBV19, the J call TRBJ1-1; 7 bases agree with TRBD1. This CDR3 comprises 13 residues. The V segment lost 5 bases and the J segment 11 bases; nucleotides outside the gene matches: 11. CDR1 LNHDA and CDR2 SQIVND come from the germline V gene (reference sequence). The CDR3 loop is CASSARQGGEAFF. The CDR3 region has the DNA TGTGCCAGTAGTGCGCGACAGGGCGGTGAGGCTTTCTTT.